This T cell receptor (beta chain) was sequenced in a study of blood T cells in healthy people across ages. The overall study: About one barcoded beta molecule was captured per two T cells (by template switching).

With a J-beta primer mix and a sample-barcoded 5' primer, a second PCR ran about 6 to 11 cycles. One entry per CDR3 protein, called by TCRdb with MiXCR from the 5' RACE reads. The sample shows 730,000 or so distinct CDR3 sequences, around 43% of them seen only once. Study-level results: Versus aged donors, long-lived donors had higher diversity and more naive CD4+ cells. The authors considered diversity estimates from one million T cells to be underestimates.

V was shortened by 2 bases and J by 4 bases, with 32 bases between the two germline ends. This CDR3 region has 21 residues. Germline CDR1 and CDR2: SGHAT and FQNNGV. The sample holds a few counts of this clonotype. Its antigen is not known. Every sample yielded at least 7 million isolated PBMCs. The receptor's source is a man older than 75 in good health. The chain links TRBV11-2 to TRBJ1-1; tentatively, D is TRBD1 (6 bases). Sequencing was performed on blood. The chain's CDR3 is CASSLFTIRGQGRFGSTEAFF. CDR3 DNA sequence: TGTGCCAGCAGCTTATTTACGATTCGGGGGCAGGGGCGTTTCGGGAGCACTGAAGCTTTCTTT.